The present entry profiles one T cell receptor (beta chain) with its context. Antigen unknown. Here immunoSEQ multiplex PCR was the method, and the copy in TCRdb shows in-frame clones only, minus some. The sample shows approximately 110,000 clones, approximately 85% of them seen only once. The CDR3 sequence is 14 residues long. J was trimmed by 4 bases and V by 4 bases; bases with no gene match: 5. Germline values: CDR1 SGHRS, CDR2 YFSETQ. Second-dose timings of about 4 or about 12 weeks were pooled. The data were obtained in a study of T cell responses to AZD1222 COVID-19 vaccine. Study-wide points: The sample set comprised mostly white British donors with more females, and clonal diversity was possibly underestimated. Increased Spike-specific TCR breadth and depth were observed after two AZD1222 doses.

This chain uses TRBV5-1 with TRBJ2-5, with TRBD2 identical over 9 bases. The clonotype comes from an adult who received the AZD1222 COVID-19 vaccine. The specimen was peripheral blood, collected 28 days after the second AZD1222 dose. The CDR3 sequence is CASSPGTSRETQYF. In DNA form, the CDR3 reads TGCGCCAGCAGCCCGGGGACTAGCCGAGAGACCCAGTACTTC.